This entry describes one T cell receptor beta chain. One end of the junction does not line up with germline, which may come from a read error. This record comes from a study of blood T cells in healthy people across ages. This CDR3 contains 14 residues. CDR1 is SGHRS, CDR2 YFSETQ, per germline. Through a sample-barcoded 5' primer and a J-beta primer mix, a second PCR was run for roughly 6 to 12 cycles. All samples yielded 3 million or more CDR3-containing paired-end reads. One entry per CDR3 protein, called by TCRdb with MiXCR from the 5' RACE reads. In the table there are some 900,000 distinct CDR3 sequences, under 50% of which are singletons.

The chain links TRBV5-1 to TRBJ1-5, with 8 bases aligning to TRBD1. Sequencing input: blood. This TCR came from a man in his thirties or forties in good health. CDR3 nucleotides: TGCGCCAGTAGCTTTGGAGGGGACAGGCAGCCCCAGCATTTT. Translation gives CASSFGGDRQPQHF.